This entry describes one TCR beta chain. The CDR3 is 13 residues long. Trimming stripped 2 bases from V and 4 bases from J, with 8 bases between. TCRdb keeps only in-frame clones here, not all; method: immunoSEQ multiplex PCR. The sample yields about 300,000 clones, 70% to 85% seen once. The data were obtained in a study of blood T cell repertoires in COVID-19. The overall study: There were acute and convalescent COVID-19 samples, and they came from the United States, Italy and Spain.

The sequencing sample was made of peripheral blood. The rearrangement uses TRBV12-3 or TRBV12-4 and TRBJ1-1, with D uncertain. This receptor was identified in a human donor with COVID-19, enrolled during active disease. The donor label of this sample is uncertain. The CDR3, as DNA: TGTGCCAGCAGTTTACACCACTCCACTGAAGCTTTCTTT. It is translated as CASSLHHSTEAFF.